This TCR beta chain was profiled in a study of cytomegalovirus exposure and HLA in healthy donors. Notes on this clone: Its target is unknown.

Study-wide results and caveats: It was taken for granted in presence/absence analyses that sequencing depth across donors was roughly uniform. Within an earlier analysis, most TCR beta V segments proved productive either about 87% or about 30% of the time.

CDR1 and CDR2 (germline): SGHRS, YFSETQ. Trimming left V 7 bases short and J 4 bases short, with 35 bases between. This CDR3 is 20 amino acids long. The PCR ran on 60 Vbeta and 13 Jbeta primers. TCRdb keeps only in-frame clones here, not all; method: immunoSEQ multiplex PCR. The table lists 200,000 to 250,000 clones, about 83% of them singletons, with 1% to 1.5% in the top ten. Material for sequencing was PBMCs. The TCR sequence derives from a human donor in good health. The V gene is TRBV5-1, the J gene TRBJ1-2; no clear D gene. The CDR3: CASGLNPGGSPSGLIYGYTF. The CDR3 nucleotides read TGCGCCAGCGGCCTCAACCCGGGAGGTTCACCCTCCGGTCTTATCTATGGCTACACCTTC.